The clone carrying this TCR beta chain was seen just once. The data stem from a study of blood T cell repertoires in COVID-19. About the study: Samples representing acute and convalescent COVID-19 were sourced from the United States, Italy and Spain. T cells, B-cell-depleted T cells, or PBMCs supplied cDNA or gDNA.

In the study's own analysis: Nucleated cell number was recorded as an estimate derived from reference gene primer amplification. Sequenced by immunoSEQ multiplex PCR; TCRdb stores in-frame clones only, minus some. That table supplies the V and J calls and clone size; D and trimming were determined from the DNA. The sample consists of 70,000 to 95,000 clones, roughly four fifths of them appearing once. The sequencing sample was made of peripheral blood. The clonotype originates from a human donor in a cohort sampled during active COVID-19.

CDR3 sequence: CASSATPGLAGTDEQFF. In nucleotides, the CDR3 is TGCGCCAGCAGCGCAACGCCGGGACTAGCGGGGACGGATGAGCAGTTCTTC. The chain uses TRBV10-1 and TRBJ2-1, with TRBD2 matching over 13 bases. V was clipped by 6 bases and J by 8 bases; unmatched bases: 13. Germline V CDR1 and CDR2: WNHNN, SYGVQD (reference sequence). The CDR3 has 17 amino acids.